This T cell receptor (beta chain) was documented in a study of blood T cells in healthy people across ages. Findings and caveats of the study: Relative to aged donors, long-lived donors carried more naive CD4+ cells and displayed higher diversity. The recorded TCR beta diversity per million T cells decreased in a roughly linear manner with age.

Trimming cost V 5 bases and J 8 bases, with 19 bases left between them. The germline CDR1 and CDR2 sequences are SGHTA and FQGNSA. The CDR3 is 15 amino acids. This clonotype was seen at least ten times. Antigen specificity is unknown. Next came a second PCR, run for roughly 6 to 11 cycles, which used a sample-barcoded 5' primer along with a J-beta primer mix. MiXCR, applied by TCRdb to the 5' RACE reads, yields one record per CDR3 protein. The table has 700,000 or so distinct CDR3 sequences, 35% to 50% seen once; the top ten hold about 30%. The TCR originated in an older man in good health. The sample comprised blood. J is TRBJ2-1 and V is TRBV7-2, with D perhaps matching TRBD1 (6 bases). CDR3 bases: TGTGCCAGCAGCATTAACAGGGTCCCCTCCGATGAGCAGTTCTTC. This encodes CASSINRVPSDEQFF.